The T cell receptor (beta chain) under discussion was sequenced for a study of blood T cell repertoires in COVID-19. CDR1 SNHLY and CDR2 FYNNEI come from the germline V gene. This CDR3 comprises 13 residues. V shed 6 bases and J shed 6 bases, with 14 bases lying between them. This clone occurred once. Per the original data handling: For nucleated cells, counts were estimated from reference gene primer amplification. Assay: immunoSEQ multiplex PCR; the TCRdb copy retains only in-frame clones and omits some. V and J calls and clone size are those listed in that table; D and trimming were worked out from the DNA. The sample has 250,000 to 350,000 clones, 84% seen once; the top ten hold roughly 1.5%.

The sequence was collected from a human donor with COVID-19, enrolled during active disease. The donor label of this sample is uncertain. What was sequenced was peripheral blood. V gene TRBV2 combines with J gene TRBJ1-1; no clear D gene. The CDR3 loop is CASSAPWESEAFF. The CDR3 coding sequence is TGTGCCAGCAGCGCCCCTTGGGAGTCTGAAGCTTTCTTT.